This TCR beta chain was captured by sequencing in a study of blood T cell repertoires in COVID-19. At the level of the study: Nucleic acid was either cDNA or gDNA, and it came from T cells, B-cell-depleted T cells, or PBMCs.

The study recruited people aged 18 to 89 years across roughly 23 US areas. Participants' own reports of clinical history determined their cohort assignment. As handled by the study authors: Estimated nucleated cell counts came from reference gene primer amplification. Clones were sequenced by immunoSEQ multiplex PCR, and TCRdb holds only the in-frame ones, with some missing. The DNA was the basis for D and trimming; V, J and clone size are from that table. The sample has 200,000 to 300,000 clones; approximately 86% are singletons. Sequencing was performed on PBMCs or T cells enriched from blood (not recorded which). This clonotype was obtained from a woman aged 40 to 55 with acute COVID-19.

The CDR3 DNA reads as TGTGCCAGCAGGACGGGTTTGCGGGAGAACACCGGGGAGCTGTTTTTT. Its translation is CASRTGLRENTGELFF. The chain carries TRBV7-9 and TRBJ2-2; D perhaps matches TRBD2 (6 bases). This CDR3 region has 16 residues. CDR1 is SEHNR and CDR2 is FQNEAQ in the germline V gene (reference sequence). The ends were cut back, 6 bases at V and 1 base at J, with 15 bases in the middle.